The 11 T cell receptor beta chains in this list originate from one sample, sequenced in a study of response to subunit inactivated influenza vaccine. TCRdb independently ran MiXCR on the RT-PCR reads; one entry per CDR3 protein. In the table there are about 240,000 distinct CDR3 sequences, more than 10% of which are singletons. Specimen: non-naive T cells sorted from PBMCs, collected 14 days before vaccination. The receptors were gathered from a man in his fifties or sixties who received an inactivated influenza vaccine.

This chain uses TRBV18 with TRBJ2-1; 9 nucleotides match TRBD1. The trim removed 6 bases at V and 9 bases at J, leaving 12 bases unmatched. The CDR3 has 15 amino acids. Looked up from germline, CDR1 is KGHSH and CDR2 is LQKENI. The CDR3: CASSQQGASMGEQFF. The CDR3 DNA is TGTGCCAGCTCGCAACAGGGGGCCAGTATGGGTGAGCAGTTCTTC. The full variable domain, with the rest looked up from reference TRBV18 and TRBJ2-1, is NAGVMQNPRHLVRRRGQEARLRCSPMKGHSHVYWYRQLPEEGLKFMVYLQKENIIDESGMPKERFSAEFPKEGPSILRIQQVVRGDSAAYFCASSQQGASMGEQFFGPGTRLTVL.

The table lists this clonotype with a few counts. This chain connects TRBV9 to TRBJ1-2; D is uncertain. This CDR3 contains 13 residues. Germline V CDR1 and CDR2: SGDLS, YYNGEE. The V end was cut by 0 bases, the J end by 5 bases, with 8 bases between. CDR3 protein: CASSVGSSYGYTF. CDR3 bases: TGTGCCAGCAGCGTAGGTAGCAGTTATGGCTACACCTTC.

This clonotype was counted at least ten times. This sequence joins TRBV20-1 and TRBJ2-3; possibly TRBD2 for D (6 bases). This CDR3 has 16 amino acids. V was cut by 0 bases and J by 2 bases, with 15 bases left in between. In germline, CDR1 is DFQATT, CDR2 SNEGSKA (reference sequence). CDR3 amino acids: CSARDLRTIHTDTQYF. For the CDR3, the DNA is TGCAGTGCTAGAGACTTGCGGACTATACACACAGATACGCAGTATTTT.

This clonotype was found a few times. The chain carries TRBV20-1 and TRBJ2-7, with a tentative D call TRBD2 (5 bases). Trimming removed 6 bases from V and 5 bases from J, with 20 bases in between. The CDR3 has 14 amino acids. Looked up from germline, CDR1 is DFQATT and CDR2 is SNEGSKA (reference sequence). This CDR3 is CSAPERTLRDEQYF. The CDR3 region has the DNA TGCAGTGCCCCGGAGAGGACTCTTCGGGACGAGCAGTACTTC.

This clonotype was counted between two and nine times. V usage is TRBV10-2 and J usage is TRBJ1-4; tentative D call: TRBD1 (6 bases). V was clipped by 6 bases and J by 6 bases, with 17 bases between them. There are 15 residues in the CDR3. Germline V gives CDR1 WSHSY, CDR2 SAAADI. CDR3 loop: CASRVRVGGHEKLFF. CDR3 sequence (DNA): TGCGCCAGCAGAGTCCGAGTCGGGGGGCATGAAAAACTGTTTTTT.

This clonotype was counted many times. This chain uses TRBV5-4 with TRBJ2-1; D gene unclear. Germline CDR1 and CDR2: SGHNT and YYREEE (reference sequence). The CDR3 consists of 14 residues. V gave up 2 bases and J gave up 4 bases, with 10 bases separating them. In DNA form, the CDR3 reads TGTGCCAGCAGCTTTGGCGGACCGTACAATGAGCAGTTCTTC. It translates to CASSFGGPYNEQFF.

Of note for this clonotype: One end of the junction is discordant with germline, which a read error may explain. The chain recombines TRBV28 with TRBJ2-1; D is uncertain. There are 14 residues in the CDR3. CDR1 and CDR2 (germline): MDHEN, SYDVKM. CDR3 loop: CASSSIASQNEQLF. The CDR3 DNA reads TGTGCCAGCAGTTCCATCGCTAGTCAGAATGAGCAGCTCTTC.

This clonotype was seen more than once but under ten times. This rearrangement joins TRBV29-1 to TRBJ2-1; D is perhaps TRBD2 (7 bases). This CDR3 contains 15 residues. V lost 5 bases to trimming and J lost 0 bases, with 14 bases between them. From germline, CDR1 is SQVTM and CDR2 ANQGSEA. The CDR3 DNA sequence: TGCAGCGTTTCATATAGGGGGGGCTCCTACAATGAGCAGTTCTTC. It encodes CSVSYRGGSYNEQFF.

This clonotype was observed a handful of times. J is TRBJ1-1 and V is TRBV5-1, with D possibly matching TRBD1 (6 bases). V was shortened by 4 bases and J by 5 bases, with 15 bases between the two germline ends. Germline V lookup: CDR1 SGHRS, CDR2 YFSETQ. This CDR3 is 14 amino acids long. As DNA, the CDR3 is TGCGCCAGCAGCGGGGGGCCCGGGTCGACTGAAGCTTTCTTT. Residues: CASSGGPGSTEAFF.

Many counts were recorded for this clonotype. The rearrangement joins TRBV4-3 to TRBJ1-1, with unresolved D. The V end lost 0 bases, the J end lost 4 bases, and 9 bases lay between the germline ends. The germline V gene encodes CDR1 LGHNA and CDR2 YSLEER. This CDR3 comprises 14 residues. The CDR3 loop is CASSQEEGFTEAFF. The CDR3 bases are TGCGCCAGCAGCCAAGAAGAGGGATTCACTGAAGCTTTCTTT.

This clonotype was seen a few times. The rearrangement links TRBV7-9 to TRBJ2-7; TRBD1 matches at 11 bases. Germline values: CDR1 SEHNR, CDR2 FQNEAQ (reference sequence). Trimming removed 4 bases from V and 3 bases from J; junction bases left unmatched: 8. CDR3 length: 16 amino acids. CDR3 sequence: CASSSWTGGGNYEQYF. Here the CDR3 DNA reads TGTGCCAGCAGCTCTTGGACAGGGGGCGGTAACTACGAGCAGTACTTC.